This T cell receptor (beta chain) was captured in a study of CD8+ T cells in alopecia areata. By share, this clone ranks as medium-sized. Its antigen remains unknown. Germline loops: CDR1 MGHRA, CDR2 YSYEKL. This CDR3 contains 15 residues. The ends lost 2 bases at V and 5 bases at J; junction bases unmatched: 5. Once RNA had been extracted, it was reverse transcribed into cDNA to act as the sequencing template. Libraries were prepared by immunoSEQ multiplex PCR; TCRdb keeps only in-frame clonotypes and omits some of them. The sample holds 90,000 to 120,000 clones, roughly 60% seen once. Study-wide results and limits: Scalp samples also yield sequences of resident alphabeta T cells from normal skin.

The chain uses TRBV4-1 and TRBJ2-7, with 11 bases fitting TRBD2. The sequenced sample was CD8+ T cells sorted from blood. The source is a human donor in good health. This chain's CDR3 is CASSQNSGGAHEQYF. CDR3 sequence (DNA): TGCGCCAGCAGCCAAAATAGCGGGGGGGCACACGAGCAGTACTTC.